A selection of T cell receptor beta chains follows, all from one sample in a study of T cell responses to AZD1222 COVID-19 vaccine. The data were produced by immunoSEQ multiplex PCR, yet TCRdb's version contains in-frame clones alone and is incomplete. This table has 100,000 to 150,000 clones, over 75% appearing once. Source: peripheral blood, taken on day 0 of AZD1222 vaccination. The source is an adult in good health. Each CDR3 is given without its conserved first and last residue. Each record gives: J gene, V gene, CDR3 protein.

j_gene: TRBJ1-5
v_gene: TRBV6-6
CDR3aa: ASRRTGSGQPQH

j_gene: TRBJ2-7
v_gene: TRBV27
CDR3aa: ASSLRGTYEQY

j_gene: TRBJ2-4
v_gene: TRBV7-9
CDR3aa: ASSLGDRLGIQY

j_gene: TRBJ2-3
v_gene: TRBV11-3
CDR3aa: ASSSGQGEGGGTDTQY

j_gene: TRBJ1-1
v_gene: TRBV5-1
CDR3aa: ASSFLTGTHTEAF

j_gene: TRBJ1-1
v_gene: TRBV10-3
CDR3aa: AIRTGGMNTEAF

j_gene: TRBJ2-3
v_gene: TRBV15
CDR3aa: ATSLKRGDTQY

j_gene: TRBJ2-5
v_gene: TRBV21-1
CDR3aa: ANHNETQY

j_gene: TRBJ1-4
v_gene: TRBV3-1/TRBV3-2
CDR3aa: ASSLTGALGKLF

j_gene: TRBJ2-7
v_gene: TRBV5-4
CDR3aa: ASSSTPGEQY

j_gene: TRBJ1-4
v_gene: TRBV3-1/TRBV3-2
CDR3aa: ASSQDPGPATNEKLF

j_gene: TRBJ2-3
v_gene: TRBV5-4
CDR3aa: ASSLGSKQY

j_gene: TRBJ2-7
v_gene: TRBV28
CDR3aa: ASSLTRVRSRYEQY

j_gene: TRBJ1-1
v_gene: TRBV5-6
CDR3aa: ASSTYSLMNTEAF

j_gene: TRBJ2-1
v_gene: TRBV7-9
CDR3aa: ASSSGSVAGVGQF

j_gene: TRBJ1-2
v_gene: TRBV28
CDR3aa: ASSLSTGPYGYT

j_gene: TRBJ1-2
v_gene: TRBV27
CDR3aa: ASSLGVEDGYT

j_gene: TRBJ1-2
v_gene: TRBV7-9
CDR3aa: AGSLGEAFRGYT